This TCR beta chain was captured in a study of blood T cell repertoires in COVID-19. Study-wide background: PBMCs, B-cell-depleted T cells, or T cells were the source of the cDNA or gDNA that made up the material.

Recovery among Cohort 3 donors was established by two negative PCRs, clearance, or symptom resolution. Under the authors' procedure: Amplification of reference gene primers provided the estimated nucleated cell counts. Using immunoSEQ multiplex PCR, the repertoire was profiled, and TCRdb retains in-frame clones only, with some absent. The V and J calls and clone size are taken from that table; D and trimming were inferred from the DNA. The table has 200,000 to 300,000 clones, around 86% seen once. The CDR3 is 15 amino acids. The V end lost 1 base, the J end lost 4 bases, and 13 bases lay between the germline ends. Germline V gives CDR1 SGHTA, CDR2 FQGTGA.

Sequencing was carried out using PBMCs or T cells enriched from blood (not recorded which). This chain uses TRBV7-3 with TRBJ2-5; D is possibly TRBD2 (5 bases). This TCR came from a woman between 18 and 29 years old who had recovered from COVID-19. The CDR3 reads CASSLSSLAAETQYF. The CDR3, as DNA: TGTGCCAGCAGCTTAAGTTCCCTAGCAGCAGAGACCCAGTACTTC.